The T cell receptor beta chain described here comes from a study of shared clonotypes between healthy human individuals. Nashville, Tennessee was home to all donors, who were Caucasian adults. The deep-level immunoSEQ assay was used. Loaded into unsorted PBMC replicate PCRs was around 300 ng DNA, about 30,000 T cell genomes. In the original workflow: Junction-only sequences produced by ImmunoSEQ had no quality scores, so filtering differed. Produced via immunoSEQ multiplex PCR; TCRdb's table is partial and in-frame only. The V and J calls and clone size are taken from that table; D and trimming were inferred from the DNA. This sample yields under 600,000 clones, of which around three quarters are seen a single time; more than 10% belongs to the top ten. This CDR3 has 15 residues. V was cut by 6 bases and J by 5 bases, with 18 bases left in between. Germline V gene lookup returns CDR1 ENHRY and CDR2 SYGVKD.

This clonotype originated in a middle-aged woman in good health. Some clones in this sample may be carry-over from other donors' samples. The sequenced sample was PBMCs. The chain couples TRBV10-3 to TRBJ2-3; D might be TRBD2 (5 bases). CDR3 loop: CAIRQIAGAVDTQYF. The CDR3 bases are TGTGCCATCAGGCAAATAGCCGGAGCGGTAGATACGCAGTATTTT.